This TCR beta chain came from a study of T cells in Graves' hyperthyroidism and ophthalmopathy. Amplification targeted TCR beta CDR3 regions from RNA transcripts. A first-round RT-PCR of the TCR CDR3 used the HTBI primer set. TCRdb itself ran the multiplex PCR reads through MiXCR, one entry per CDR3 protein. The data show fewer than 450,000 distinct CDR3 sequences, approximately 18% seen once. V lost 4 bases to trimming and J lost 3 bases; unmatched junction nucleotides: 3. There are 14 residues in the CDR3. It was uncontrolled infection, other autoimmune disease, pregnancy or lactation that excluded patients. Many counts were recorded for this clonotype.

What was sequenced was blood. This TCR was recovered from a woman in her 30s with Graves' hyperthyroidism that later progressed to Graves' ophthalmopathy. The chain carries TRBV12-3 or TRBV12-4 and TRBJ2-7; TRBD1 agrees at 10 bases. CDR3: CASSWGQGLYEQYF. The CDR3 DNA reads TGTGCCAGCAGTTGGGGACAGGGGCTCTACGAGCAGTACTTC.